This TCR beta chain came from a study of T cell changes during pregnancy in multiple sclerosis. J gave up 0 bases and V 2 bases, and 11 bases lay outside the gene matches. The CDR3 runs to 18 residues. The germline gives CDR1 SGDLS, CDR2 YYNGEE. This clone was seen only once. Using immunoSEQ multiplex PCR, the repertoire was profiled, and TCRdb retains in-frame clones only, with some absent. The table includes 73,000 or so clones, roughly 89% detected once. The receptor was isolated from a female donor with multiple sclerosis, enrolled in a pregnancy study. Sequences were derived from peripheral blood, sampled in the second trimester of pregnancy. V gene TRBV9 combines with J gene TRBJ2-4; 7 bases line up with TRBD2. The CDR3 loop reads CASSVGGAGNIAKNIQYF. CDR3 sequence (DNA): TGTGCCAGCAGCGTGGGGGGAGCGGGGAATATAGCCAAAAACATTCAGTACTTC.